The 29 T cell receptor beta chains below were found in one sample sequenced in a study of cytomegalovirus exposure and HLA in healthy donors. A multiplex PCR was run with 60 Vbeta primers and 13 Jbeta primers. Sequenced by immunoSEQ multiplex PCR; TCRdb stores in-frame clones only, minus some. The profile shows under 150,000 clones, roughly 78% of them singletons. The material sequenced was PBMCs. Receptors were obtained from a man aged 50-60 years in good health and CMV-seropositive.

The chain recombines TRBV19 with TRBJ2-7; D is perhaps TRBD2 (5 bases). V lost 3 bases to trimming and J lost 4 bases, with 13 bases between them. CDR3 length: 14 residues. CDR1 and CDR2 from the germline V gene are LNHDA and SQIVND (reference sequence). The CDR3 DNA reads as TGTGCCAGTAGTATGCGGGTAGATTCTTACGAGCAGTACTTC. Translating it yields CASSMRVDSYEQYF. The whole variable domain, remainder taken from reference TRBV19 and TRBJ2-7, is DGGITQSPKYLFRKEGQNVTLSCEQNLNHDAMYWYRQDPGQGLRLIYYSQIVNDFQKGDIAEGYSVSREKKESFPLTVTSAQKNPTAFYLCASSMRVDSYEQYFGPGTRLTVT.

The genes are TRBV7-8 and TRBJ1-2; D gene unclear. This CDR3 has 15 residues. Germline CDR1 is SGHVS and CDR2 is FQNEAQ. V gave up 5 bases and J gave up 0 bases, with 13 bases separating them. The CDR3 region has the DNA TGTGCCAGCAGCGAACACAGATCTACTAACTATGGCTACACCTTC. Its protein product is CASSEHRSTNYGYTF.

This clone was seen a few times. The chain joins TRBV6-1 to TRBJ1-4; the match to TRBD1 covers 9 bases. V shed 4 bases and J 8 bases; nucleotides not matched to a gene: 8. Germline loops: CDR1 MNHNS, CDR2 SASEGT. The CDR3 length is 15 residues. The CDR3 coding sequence is TGTGCCAGCAGTGCGCCGGACAGGGGAAAGGAAAAACTGTTTTTT. Translation gives CASSAPDRGKEKLFF.

This clone was seen more than once but under ten times. V gene TRBV4-1 combines with J gene TRBJ1-2; perhaps TRBD1 as D (5 bases). V gave up 3 bases and J gave up 8 bases, with 10 bases separating them. CDR3 length: 12 amino acids. In germline, CDR1 is MGHRA, CDR2 YSYEKL. CDR3 region: CASSQSGWGYTF. The CDR3 DNA reads TGCGCCAGCAGCCAGTCAGGGTGGGGCTACACCTTC.

CDR3 loop: CASSPGQGISDEQFF. CDR3 nucleotides: TGTGCCAGCAGCCCGGGACAGGGGATTTCAGATGAGCAGTTCTTC. The genes are TRBV5-4 and TRBJ2-1, with 10 positions matching TRBD1. Germline values: CDR1 SGHNT, CDR2 YYREEE (reference sequence). The CDR3 covers 15 residues. V lost 4 bases to trimming and J lost 8 bases; unmatched junction nucleotides: 9.

This clone was picked up a small number of times. The chain has TRBV21-1 and TRBJ2-5; TRBD1 reflects the table's D call only, with no check against the DNA. TRBV21-1 is a listed pseudogene. The CDR3 contains 15 residues. The CDR3, as DNA: TGTGCCAGCAGCAAAGTGAAGGGGCCTAAAGAGACCCAGTACTTC. This gives the protein CASSKVKGPKETQYF.

This clone occurred once. The chain couples TRBV4-1 to TRBJ1-1; 10 nucleotides line up with TRBD1. The CDR3 covers 15 residues. Germline assignment: CDR1 MGHRA and CDR2 YSYEKL. Unmatched junction bases numbered 4, after V lost 1 base and J lost 5 bases. The CDR3 loop is CASSQGTGGLTEAFF. In nucleotides, the CDR3 is TGCGCCAGCAGCCAAGGGACAGGGGGTCTTACTGAAGCTTTCTTT.

Notes on this clone: One junction end does not reproduce the germline sequence, and a read error may be involved. This sample also contains other DNA sequences that code for the same CDR3. This rearrangement joins TRBV6-6 to TRBJ1-1, with 9 bases identical to TRBD1. From germline, CDR1 is MNHNY and CDR2 SVGAGI (reference sequence). The CDR3 has 16 amino acids. This chain's CDR3 is CASSSDRGSLNTEAFF. Here the CDR3 DNA reads TGTGCCAGCAGTTCCGACAGGGGGAGTTTGAACACTGAGGCTTTCTTT.

V is TRBV18 and J is TRBJ1-4; the match to TRBD1 covers 7 bases. The CDR3 contains 16 residues. CDR1 is KGHSH and CDR2 is LQKENI in the germline V gene. V lost 6 bases and J lost 2; bases outside the gene matches: 9. CDR3: CASSPGGGRTNEKLFF. In nucleotides, the CDR3 is TGTGCCAGCTCCCCGGGAGGGGGCAGGACTAATGAAAAACTGTTTTTT.

J is TRBJ2-1 and V is TRBV2; 11 nucleotides align to TRBD2. This CDR3 is 15 amino acids long. Trimming at V came to 4 bases and at J to 10 bases, leaving 9 bases not matched to a gene. Germline-derived CDR1 and CDR2 are SNHLY and FYNNEI. The CDR3 region is CASSAISGGAGEQFF. DNA of the CDR3: TGTGCCAGCAGTGCAATTAGCGGGGGGGCTGGAGAGCAGTTCTTC.

The chain links TRBV6-6 to TRBJ2-5, with 7 bases fitting TRBD2. Trimming removed 3 bases from V and 1 base from J; junction bases left unmatched: 8. Looked up from germline, CDR1 is MNHNY and CDR2 is SVGAGI (reference sequence). The CDR3 has 16 amino acids. Written as DNA, the CDR3 is TGTGCCAGCAGTTATAAAAGGCGGGAGAGCCAAGAGACCCAGTACTTC. Translated, it gives CASSYKRRESQETQYF.

V usage is TRBV6-1 and J usage is TRBJ2-7; D is possibly TRBD2 (6 bases). Trimming removed 1 base from V and 2 bases from J, with 9 bases in between. Germline V gives CDR1 MNHNS, CDR2 SASEGT. This CDR3 is 14 amino acids long. CDR3 sequence reads: CASSEVGLTYEQYF. CDR3 in DNA: TGTGCCAGCAGTGAAGTGGGACTGACCTACGAGCAGTACTTC.

The table lists this clone with a few counts. The rearrangement joins TRBV2 to TRBJ2-5; a possible D gene is TRBD1 (6 bases). Germline V gene data show CDR1 as SNHLY and CDR2 as FYNNEI. The CDR3 is 14 amino acids. Trimming pared 4 bases from V and 3 bases from J, leaving 12 bases between. CDR3 region: CASSAWGLKETQYF. In DNA, the CDR3 is TGTGCCAGCAGTGCATGGGGGCTGAAAGAGACCCAGTACTTC.

This clone has more than one count but fewer than ten. The chain uses TRBV10-3 and TRBJ1-4, with 7 bases that match TRBD1. Trimming at V came to 2 bases and at J to 7 bases, leaving 7 bases not matched to a gene. The germline gives CDR1 ENHRY, CDR2 SYGVKD. This CDR3 has 15 amino acids. The DNA of the CDR3 is TGTGCCATCAGTGAGGCAGGGGGAGGTTCTGAAAAACTGTTTTTT. This sequence encodes CAISEAGGGSEKLFF.

This chain uses TRBV6-1 with TRBJ2-3; TRBD2 matches 9 bases. Per the germline V gene, CDR1 is MNHNS and CDR2 is SASEGT. The ends lost 2 bases at V and 6 bases at J; junction bases unmatched: 3. This CDR3 spans 14 amino acids. CDR3 region: CASSESGRPDTQYF. The CDR3 DNA sequence: TGTGCCAGCAGTGAAAGCGGGAGGCCCGATACGCAGTATTTT.

The chain uses TRBV5-6 and TRBJ1-6; 7 bases fit TRBD1. Trimming removed 1 base from V and 9 bases from J; junction bases left unmatched: 4. Germline loops: CDR1 SGHDT, CDR2 YYEEEE. This CDR3 comprises 14 residues. CDR3 protein: CASSLWTGRSPLHF. CDR3 coding DNA: TGTGCCAGCAGCTTGTGGACAGGCCGTTCACCCCTCCACTTT. Full variable domain (missing parts from reference TRBV5-6 and TRBJ1-6): DAGVTQSPTHLIKTRGQQVTLRCSPKSGHDTVSWYQQALGQGPQFIFQYYEEEERQRGNFPDRFSGHQFPNYSSELNVNALLLGDSALYLCASSLWTGRSPLHFGNGTRLTVT.

This clone showed up just once. The sample has other DNA sequences that encode this CDR3 too. CDR3 loop: CASSFRGGYGYTF. The CDR3 nucleotides read TGTGCCAGCAGTTTTCGCGGGGGCTATGGCTACACCTTC. The chain has TRBV27 and TRBJ1-2; D is possibly TRBD1 (5 bases). The CDR3 is made up of 13 amino acids. CDR1 and CDR2 (germline): MNHEY, SMNVEV (reference sequence). V was pared by 3 bases and J by 4 bases, with 9 bases between.

The chain has TRBV5-4 and TRBJ2-6; D perhaps matches TRBD1 (7 bases). V lost 3 bases, J lost 4 bases, and 11 bases lay in between. The CDR3 is made up of 15 amino acids. The V gene's germline CDR1 is SGHNT and CDR2 YYREEE (reference sequence). CDR3 nucleotides: TGTGCCAGCAGCTCAGGGGGGCTAGGGGCCAACGTCCTGACTTTC. Its protein is CASSSGGLGANVLTF.

This clone was recorded only once. The V gene is TRBV5-6, the J gene TRBJ1-2; TRBD1 aligns across 7 bases. This CDR3 comprises 17 residues. V lost 3 bases and J lost 2; bases outside the gene matches: 13. CDR1 and CDR2 from the germline V gene are SGHDT and YYEEEE. This CDR3 is CASSSPRGTASNYGYTF. CDR3 bases: TGTGCCAGCAGCTCTCCTCGGGGGACAGCCTCGAACTATGGCTACACCTTC.

This clone was found a few times. The rearrangement links TRBV7-2 to TRBJ2-4; 8 bases fit TRBD2. Germline CDR1 and CDR2: SGHTA and FQGNSA. J gave up 4 bases and V 5 bases, and 4 bases lay outside the gene matches. The CDR3 loop spans 14 amino acids. This chain's CDR3 is CASSPASGKNIQYF. The CDR3 region has the DNA TGTGCCAGCAGCCCAGCTAGCGGGAAAAACATTCAGTACTTC.

The J gene is TRBJ2-3, the V gene TRBV5-4; 8 bases fit TRBD1. The J segment lost 1 base and the V segment lost 0 bases, leaving 10 bases of the junction unmatched. The CDR3 contains 18 residues. Looked up from germline, CDR1 is SGHNT and CDR2 is YYREEE (reference sequence). The DNA for the CDR3 is TGTGCCAGCAGCTTGGCGGGGAGGACAGGGTTGGGCACAGATACGCAGTATTTT. It yields the protein CASSLAGRTGLGTDTQYF.

This clone occurred once. This chain uses TRBV27 with TRBJ1-6; 7 bases match TRBD1. With V trimmed by 3 bases and J by 6 bases, 5 bases remained unmatched. The CDR3 loop spans 15 amino acids. Germline CDR1 reads MNHEY; CDR2 reads SMNVEV (reference sequence). CDR3 protein: CASSFSGTANSPLHF. The CDR3 nucleotides are TGTGCCAGCAGTTTCTCTGGGACAGCTAATTCACCCCTCCACTTT.

This clone was counted between two and nine times. For the CDR3, the DNA is TGTGCCAGCAGCCAAGATCTCGGAGGGGTCGAGGGCTACACCTTC. Its protein product is CASSQDLGGVEGYTF. The rearrangement links TRBV4-2 to TRBJ1-2; perhaps TRBD1 as D (5 bases). Trimming took 0 bases from V and 8 from J, leaving 16 bases between them. There are 15 residues in the CDR3. Germline V CDR1 and CDR2: LGHNA, YNFKEQ.

This clone is a singleton in its sample. The J gene is TRBJ1-6, the V gene TRBV27, with a tentative D call TRBD1 (5 bases). CDR3 length: 15 amino acids. CDR1 and CDR2 (germline): MNHEY, SMNVEV (reference sequence). V dropped 3 bases and J dropped 7 bases, with 13 bases sitting between them. The CDR3 here is CASSFRAGWNSPLHF. The CDR3 DNA is TGTGCCAGCAGTTTTAGGGCAGGGTGGAATTCACCCCTCCACTTT.

This clone was recorded once. The chain is built from TRBV29-1 and TRBJ1-2; TRBD1 might be the D (5 bases). V was clipped by 5 bases and J by 8 bases, with 12 bases between them. The germline V gene encodes CDR1 SQVTM and CDR2 ANQGSEA. There are 11 residues in the CDR3. The CDR3 DNA follows: TGCAGCGTTAGGACACGCCGAGGCTACACCTTC. It encodes CSVRTRRGYTF.

The chain combines TRBV6-5 with TRBJ1-1, with a tentative D call TRBD1 (5 bases). Trimming stripped 0 bases from V and 3 bases from J, with 8 bases between. CDR1 is MNHEY and CDR2 is SVGAGI in the germline V gene. The CDR3 totals 14 residues. The CDR3 region is CASSYSGGYTEAFF. CDR3 coding DNA: TGTGCCAGCAGTTACTCGGGGGGTTACACTGAAGCTTTCTTT.

The chain carries TRBV7-8 and TRBJ2-7, with TRBD1 identical over 7 bases. The germline CDR1 and CDR2 sequences are SGHVS and FQNEAQ. The CDR3 sequence is 14 residues long. Losses at the gene ends were 5 bases for V and 2 bases for J; bases not matched to a gene: 6. CDR3 in DNA: TGTGCCAGCAGCGTCAACAGGGGACCCTACGAGCAGTACTTC. Protein product: CASSVNRGPYEQYF. The full variable domain, rest sourced from reference TRBV7-8 and TRBJ2-7, is GAGVSQSPRYKVAKRGQDVALRCDPISGHVSLFWYQQALGQGPEFLTYFQNEAQLDKSGLPSDRFFAERPEGSVSTLKIQRTQQEDSAVYLCASSVNRGPYEQYFGPGTRLTVT.

The CDR3 protein is CATSSKSYNEQFF. The DNA of the CDR3 is TGTGCCACCAGCAGCAAATCCTACAATGAGCAGTTCTTC. The V gene is TRBV15, the J gene TRBJ2-1, with no clear D. The CDR3 totals 13 residues. Between the trimmed V and J ends, which lost 3 bases and 1 base, there was a span of 4 bases. Germline loops: CDR1 LNHNV, CDR2 YYDKDF (reference sequence).

The chain carries TRBV29-1 and TRBJ1-2; D is ambiguous. Trimming took off 4 bases at V and 4 bases at J, with 13 bases between the two ends. Germline V gene lookup returns CDR1 SQVTM and CDR2 ANQGSEA. CDR3 length equals 13 residues. The CDR3 region is CSVVSTNTYGYTF. The DNA for the CDR3 is TGCAGCGTTGTCTCCACTAACACCTATGGCTACACCTTC.